A single count supports the clone carrying this T cell receptor (beta chain). The data belong to a study of cytomegalovirus exposure and HLA in healthy donors. Using immunoSEQ multiplex PCR, the repertoire was profiled, and TCRdb retains in-frame clones only, with some absent. Of some 110,000 clones listed, approximately 85% are singletons. The clonotype comes from a man in his late teens or twenties in good health and CMV-seronegative. The sequencing sample was made of PBMCs.

The CDR3 sequence is CAWSVGDRVNQPQHF. In nucleotides, the CDR3 is TGTGCCTGGAGTGTTGGAGACAGGGTTAATCAGCCCCAGCATTTT. The J gene is TRBJ1-5, the V gene TRBV30; TRBD1 matches at 7 bases. CDR1 and CDR2 from the germline V gene are GTSNPN and SVGIG (reference sequence). The CDR3 contains 15 residues. The J segment lost 4 bases and the V segment lost 0 bases, leaving 6 bases of the junction unmatched.